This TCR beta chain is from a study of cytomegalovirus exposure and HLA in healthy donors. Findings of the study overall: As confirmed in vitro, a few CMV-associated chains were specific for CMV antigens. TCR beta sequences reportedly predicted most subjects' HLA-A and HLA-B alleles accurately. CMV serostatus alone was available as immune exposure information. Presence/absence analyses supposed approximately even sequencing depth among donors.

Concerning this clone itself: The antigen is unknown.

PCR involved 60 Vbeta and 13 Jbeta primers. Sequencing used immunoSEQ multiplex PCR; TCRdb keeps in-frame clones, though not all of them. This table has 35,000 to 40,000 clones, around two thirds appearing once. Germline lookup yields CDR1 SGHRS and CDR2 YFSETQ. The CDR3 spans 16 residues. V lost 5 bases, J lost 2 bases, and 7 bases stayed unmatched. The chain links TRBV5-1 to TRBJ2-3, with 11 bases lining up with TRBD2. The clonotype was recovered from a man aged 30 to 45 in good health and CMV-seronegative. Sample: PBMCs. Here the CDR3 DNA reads TGCGCCAGCAGGCACGGGACTAGCGGTGCCACAGATACGCAGTATTTT. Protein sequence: CASRHGTSGATDTQYF.